Presented here are 27 T cell receptor beta chains from one specimen sequenced in a study of blood T cell repertoires in COVID-19. Here immunoSEQ multiplex PCR was the method, and the copy in TCRdb shows in-frame clones only, minus some. Seen here are a few hundred thousand clones, approximately 88% observed once, and the top ten hold roughly 6.7%. Material: peripheral blood. These receptor sequences come from a young man who had recovered from COVID-19.

In this sample, this clone turned up once. The chain carries TRBV19 and TRBJ1-2, with 8 bases matching TRBD1. The CDR3 runs 16 residues. CDR1 and CDR2 (germline): LNHDA, SQIVND (reference sequence). Germline trimming cut 3 bases from V and 4 bases from J; bases unmatched to any gene: 10. The CDR3: CASSILIETGVYGYTF. The DNA for the CDR3 is TGTGCCAGTAGTATCTTGATCGAGACAGGGGTCTATGGCTACACCTTC.

The genes are TRBV9 and TRBJ1-2, with 9 bases identical to TRBD1. Germline values: CDR1 SGDLS, CDR2 YYNGEE. Unmatched junction bases numbered 4, after V lost 3 bases and J lost 1 base. The CDR3 is 15 residues long. CDR3 DNA: TGTGCCAGCAGCGGGGGGACAGGGCTTAACTATGGCTACACCTTC. Translated, it gives CASSGGTGLNYGYTF.

The chain joins TRBV18 to TRBJ2-5; the D is unclear. Germline V gene sequence: CDR1 KGHSH, CDR2 LQKENI. The CDR3 extends over 15 amino acids. Trimming shortened V by 2 bases and J by 2 bases, and 12 bases separated the two germline ends. The CDR3 DNA sequence: TGTGCCAGCTCACCAGGAGTGAGTGCTCAAGAGACCCAGTACTTC. Translating it yields CASSPGVSAQETQYF. The full variable domain, completed using reference TRBV18 and TRBJ2-5, is NAGVMQNPRHLVRRRGQEARLRCSPMKGHSHVYWYRQLPEEGLKFMVYLQKENIIDESGMPKERFSAEFPKEGPSILRIQQVVRGDSAAYFCASSPGVSAQETQYFGPGTRLLVL.

In nucleotides, the CDR3 is TGTGCCAGCGGGCCCAACGACAGGGCCAATGAGCAGTTCTTC. This codes for CASGPNDRANEQFF. J is TRBJ2-1 and V is TRBV27; 7 nucleotides line up with TRBD1. Trimming cost V 8 bases and J 6 bases; bases outside gene matches: 10. Germline V gene data show CDR1 as MNHEY and CDR2 as SMNVEV (reference sequence). This CDR3 spans 14 amino acids.

V gene TRBV4-3 combines with J gene TRBJ2-3; D is possibly TRBD1 (8 bases). Per the germline V gene, CDR1 is LGHNA and CDR2 is YSLEER. This CDR3 is 16 amino acids long. Trimming removed 1 base at V and 4 bases at J, with 15 bases between. Here the CDR3 reads CASSQGGGTGSDTQYF. The CDR3 DNA is TGCGCCAGCAGCCAAGGGGGAGGGACAGGCTCAGATACGCAGTATTTT.

The V call is TRBV7-8, the J call TRBJ2-5; tentatively, D is TRBD2 (5 bases). The CDR3 extends over 13 amino acids. CDR1 and CDR2 (germline): SGHVS, FQNEAQ. Trimming took 4 bases from V and 3 from J, leaving 9 bases between them. CDR3 nucleotide sequence: TGTGCCAGCAGCTATGCGGGCGAAGAGACCCAGTACTTC. It encodes CASSYAGEETQYF. Full variable domain (remainder filled in from reference TRBV7-8 and TRBJ2-5): GAGVSQSPRYKVAKRGQDVALRCDPISGHVSLFWYQQALGQGPEFLTYFQNEAQLDKSGLPSDRFFAERPEGSVSTLKIQRTQQEDSAVYLCASSYAGEETQYFGPGTRLLVL.

The rearrangement links TRBV19 to TRBJ2-1; 8 positions match TRBD2. V shed 2 bases, J shed 3 bases, and the junction held 6 bases outside the gene matches. Germline lookup yields CDR1 LNHDA and CDR2 SQIVND (reference sequence). The CDR3 is 16 amino acids. The DNA of the CDR3 is TGTGCCAGTAGTATACGGTCGGGACTAGTCTACAATGAGCAGTTCTTC. Its translation: CASSIRSGLVYNEQFF.

The chain recombines TRBV18 with TRBJ1-1; no clear D. Germline CDR1 KGHSH, CDR2 LQKENI. The CDR3 loop spans 14 amino acids. The V and J ends lost 3 bases and 0 bases respectively, with 8 bases between them. CDR3 sequence: CASSPSGLNTEAFF. DNA for the CDR3: TGTGCCAGCTCACCCTCGGGATTGAACACTGAAGCTTTCTTT.

The rearrangement links TRBV11-3 to TRBJ2-3, with 8 bases aligning to TRBD2. Trimming removed 3 bases from V and 2 bases from J; junction bases left unmatched: 1. Looked up from germline, CDR1 is SGHNT and CDR2 is YENEEA. This CDR3 is built from 14 residues. The CDR3 reads CASSFSGTTDTQYF. CDR3 DNA sequence: TGTGCCAGCAGCTTTAGCGGGACCACAGATACGCAGTATTTT. The full variable domain, rest sourced from reference TRBV11-3 and TRBJ2-3, is EAGVVQSPRYKIIEKKQPVAFWCNPISGHNTLYWYLQNLGQGPELLIRYENEEAVDDSQLPKDRFSAERLKGVDSTLKIQPAELGDSAVYLCASSFSGTTDTQYFGPGTRLTVL.

V is TRBV10-1 and J is TRBJ2-7; tentative D call: TRBD1 (5 bases). CDR1 is WNHNN, CDR2 SYGVQD, per germline (reference sequence). The CDR3 totals 13 residues. Trimming removed 4 bases from V and 1 base from J, with 8 bases in between. DNA of the CDR3: TGCGCCAGCAGTGGACAGATTTCCTACGAGCAGTACTTC. Protein product: CASSGQISYEQYF.

This sequence joins TRBV7-9 and TRBJ2-3; 7 positions match TRBD2. Germline loops: CDR1 SEHNR, CDR2 FQNEAQ (reference sequence). V gave up 4 bases and J gave up 4 bases; unmatched junction bases: 5. This CDR3 spans 14 amino acids. For the CDR3, the DNA is TGTGCCAGCAGCTCCGGACTAGGCCCAGATACGCAGTATTTT. It is translated as CASSSGLGPDTQYF.

The chain employs TRBV6-5 and TRBJ1-6; TRBD1 aligns across 7 bases. CDR1 is MNHEY, CDR2 SVGAGI, per germline. V trimming: 0 bases; J trimming: 7 bases; junction bases outside the gene matches: 0. This CDR3 region has 14 residues. CDR3 residues: CASSYSGQNSPLHF. CDR3 DNA: TGTGCCAGCAGTTACTCGGGACAGAATTCACCCCTCCACTTT.

CDR3 nucleotide sequence: TGCGCCAGCAGTGATACAGGGGTTGGGTCCTACGAGCAGTACTTC. It codes for CASSDTGVGSYEQYF. V is TRBV10-1 and J is TRBJ2-7; 7 nucleotides align to TRBD1. CDR3 size: 15 residues. From germline, CDR1 is WNHNN and CDR2 SYGVQD (reference sequence). The V gene end was trimmed by 3 bases and the J gene end by 1 base; junction bases not matched to a gene: 6.

This chain connects TRBV20-1 to TRBJ2-1; maybe TRBD2 (5 bases). The germline V and J ends were trimmed by 3 bases and 8 bases, with 17 bases remaining between them. The CDR3 has 14 residues. The germline V gene has CDR1 DFQATT and CDR2 SNEGSKA (reference sequence). The CDR3 nucleotides read TGCAGTGCTAGTAGTCTAGTAGAGAGGGATGAGCAGTTCTTC. Amino acid sequence: CSASSLVERDEQFF.

This chain links TRBV11-2 with TRBJ2-7; TRBD2 agrees at 11 bases. The junction had 7 bases not matched to a gene; V was cut back by 5 bases and J by 4 bases. Per the germline V gene, CDR1 is SGHAT and CDR2 is FQNNGV. CDR3 length: 15 residues. CDR3 nucleotides: TGTGCCAGCAGCCCCGAACTAGCGGGAGCTTACGAGCAGTACTTC. Its translation: CASSPELAGAYEQYF.

The chain carries TRBV19 and TRBJ1-2; TRBD1 matches at 9 bases. Germline CDR1 reads LNHDA; CDR2 reads SQIVND (reference sequence). CDR3 length equals 14 residues. Trimming removed 7 bases from V and 1 base from J; junction bases left unmatched: 4. Here the CDR3 DNA reads TGTGCCAGTACGAAGGACAGGGGTAACTATGGCTACACCTTC. Protein product: CASTKDRGNYGYTF.

The chain links TRBV7-2 to TRBJ1-3; D gene uncertain. Germline values: CDR1 SGHTA, CDR2 FQGNSA. This CDR3 has 15 amino acids. V was pared by 1 base and J by 1 base, with 8 bases between. The CDR3: CASSLVGRSGNTIYF. The CDR3 DNA follows: TGTGCCAGCAGCTTAGTGGGGAGGTCTGGAAACACCATATATTTT.

The rearrangement joins TRBV7-9 to TRBJ1-2, with 10 bases matching TRBD1. The V gene's germline CDR1 is SEHNR and CDR2 FQNEAQ (reference sequence). CDR3 length equals 17 residues. Unmatched junction bases numbered 15, after V lost 5 bases and J lost 6 bases. CDR3 in DNA: TGTGCCAGCAGCCTGGGACCCGGGACAGGGGCCGACAATGGCTACACCTTC. It is translated as CASSLGPGTGADNGYTF. Combining the CDR3 with reference TRBV7-9 and TRBJ1-2 gives the whole variable domain DTGVSQNPRHKITKRGQNVTFRCDPISEHNRLYWYRQTLGQGPEFLTYFQNEAQLEKSRLLSDRFSAERPKGSFSTLEIQRTEQGDSAMYLCASSLGPGTGADNGYTFGSGTRLTVV.

This chain connects TRBV18 to TRBJ1-2, with 7 bases that match TRBD1. V gave up 2 bases and J gave up 1 base; unmatched junction bases: 1. From germline, CDR1 is KGHSH and CDR2 LQKENI. The CDR3 runs 14 residues. CDR3 in DNA: TGTGCCAGCTCACCAACAGGGGATAACTATGGCTACACCTTC. It is translated as CASSPTGDNYGYTF.

V gene TRBV15 combines with J gene TRBJ2-1; D is possibly TRBD1 (7 bases). Trimming shortened V by 5 bases and J by 8 bases, and 16 bases separated the two germline ends. This CDR3 contains 14 residues. Germline V CDR1 and CDR2: LNHNV, YYDKDF (reference sequence). CDR3 loop: CATSEDREADEQFF. For the CDR3, the DNA is TGTGCCACCAGCGAAGACAGGGAGGCGGATGAGCAGTTCTTC.

The chain links TRBV18 to TRBJ2-5, with 9 bases identical to TRBD1. The CDR3 is 16 residues long. CDR1 KGHSH and CDR2 LQKENI come from the germline V gene. J gave up 5 bases and V 1 base, and 8 bases lay outside the gene matches. CDR3 region: CASSPLTGGLRETQYF. The CDR3 coding sequence is TGTGCCAGCTCACCACTTACAGGGGGCCTCCGCGAGACCCAGTACTTC.

V and J are TRBV18 and TRBJ1-1; a possible D gene is TRBD1 (6 bases). CDR1 and CDR2 (germline): KGHSH, LQKENI. The V and J ends lost 5 bases and 8 bases respectively, with 15 bases between them. The CDR3 length is 13 residues. In DNA, the CDR3 is TGTGCCAGCTCAAACACCGGACAGTCGGAAGCTTTCTTT. Its protein product is CASSNTGQSEAFF.

Regarding this clone: Other DNA sequences from this sample encode an identical CDR3 as well. CDR3 in DNA: TGTGCCAGCAGTGAGCGGGGGATTTACAATGAGCAGTTCTTC. Amino acid sequence: CASSERGIYNEQFF. The chain couples TRBV6-1 to TRBJ2-1; 7 nucleotides align to TRBD2. The CDR3 covers 14 residues. Germline V CDR1 and CDR2: MNHNS, SASEGT. Germline trimming cut 3 bases from V and 4 bases from J; bases unmatched to any gene: 3.

This chain links TRBV6-6 with TRBJ2-1; 8 bases match TRBD1. This CDR3 region has 14 residues. Looked up from germline, CDR1 is MNHNY and CDR2 is SVGAGI (reference sequence). J lost 7 bases, V lost 6 bases, and 8 bases had no gene match. The CDR3 loop reads CASSRTGYGNEQFF. The DNA of the CDR3 is TGTGCCAGCAGCCGGACAGGGTATGGTAATGAGCAGTTCTTC.

The chain uses TRBV5-6 and TRBJ1-4; maybe TRBD1 (5 bases). Looked up from germline, CDR1 is SGHDT and CDR2 is YYEEEE. This CDR3 is built from 14 residues. V shed 0 bases and J shed 2 bases, with 5 bases lying between them. CDR3 region: CASSLGQTNEKLFF. DNA for the CDR3: TGTGCCAGCAGCTTGGGACAGACTAATGAAAAACTGTTTTTT. Looking up the rest from reference TRBV5-6 and TRBJ1-4 gives the full variable domain: DAGVTQSPTHLIKTRGQQVTLRCSPKSGHDTVSWYQQALGQGPQFIFQYYEEEERQRGNFPDRFSGHQFPNYSSELNVNALLLGDSALYLCASSLGQTNEKLFFGSGTQLSVL.

V and J are TRBV4-2 and TRBJ2-1, with a tentative D call TRBD1 (5 bases). From germline, CDR1 is LGHNA and CDR2 YNFKEQ. This CDR3 is built from 16 residues. The germline V and J ends were trimmed by 2 bases and 1 base, with 12 bases remaining between them. The CDR3 nucleotides are TGTGCCAGCAGCCAACATTCCCGACAGTCCTACAATGAGCAGTTCTTC. Its protein product is CASSQHSRQSYNEQFF.

This clone was seen a few times. The rearrangement joins TRBV30 to TRBJ2-4, with D possibly matching TRBD1 (5 bases). The germline CDR1 and CDR2 sequences are GTSNPN and SVGIG (reference sequence). Between the trimmed V and J ends, which lost 1 base and 7 bases, there was a span of 5 bases. The CDR3 has 11 residues. CDR3: CAWSAGNIQYF. The CDR3 DNA sequence: TGTGCCTGGAGTGCAGGGAACATTCAGTACTTC.